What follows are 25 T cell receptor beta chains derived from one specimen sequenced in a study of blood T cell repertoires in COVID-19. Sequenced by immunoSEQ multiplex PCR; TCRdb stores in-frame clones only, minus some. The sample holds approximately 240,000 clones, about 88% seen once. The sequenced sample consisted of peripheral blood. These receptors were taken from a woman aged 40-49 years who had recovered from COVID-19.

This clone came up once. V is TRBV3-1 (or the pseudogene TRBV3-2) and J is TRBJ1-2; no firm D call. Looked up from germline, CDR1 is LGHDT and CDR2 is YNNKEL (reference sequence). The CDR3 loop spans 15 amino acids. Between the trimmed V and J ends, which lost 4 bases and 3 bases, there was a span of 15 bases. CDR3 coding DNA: TGTGCCAGCAGCCTCCCGGGAAGAAGCGACTATGGCTACACCTTC. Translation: CASSLPGRSDYGYTF.

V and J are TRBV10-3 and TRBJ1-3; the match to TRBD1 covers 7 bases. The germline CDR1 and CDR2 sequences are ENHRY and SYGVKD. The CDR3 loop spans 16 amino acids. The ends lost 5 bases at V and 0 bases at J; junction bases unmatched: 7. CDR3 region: CAISSGQSDSGNTIYF. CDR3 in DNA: TGTGCCATCAGTTCGGGACAGTCGGACTCTGGAAACACCATATATTTT.

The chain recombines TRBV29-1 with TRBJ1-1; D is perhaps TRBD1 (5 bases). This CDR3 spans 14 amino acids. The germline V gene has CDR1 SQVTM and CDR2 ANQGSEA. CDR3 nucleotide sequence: TGCAGTACCTCAACGTATCAGGGGAACACTGAAGCTTTCTTT. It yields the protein CSTSTYQGNTEAFF. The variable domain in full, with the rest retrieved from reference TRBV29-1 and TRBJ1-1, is SAVISQKPSRDICQRGTSLTIQCQVDSQVTMMFWYRQQPGQSLTLIATANQGSEATYESGFVIDKFPISRPNLTFSTLTVSNMSPEDSSIYLCSTSTYQGNTEAFFGQGTRLTVV.

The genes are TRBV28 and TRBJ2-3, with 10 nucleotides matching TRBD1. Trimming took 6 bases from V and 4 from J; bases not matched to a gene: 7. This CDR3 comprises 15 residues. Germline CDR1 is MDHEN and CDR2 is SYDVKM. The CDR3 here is CASRIGGQGPDTQYF. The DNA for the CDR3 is TGTGCCAGCAGGATAGGGGGACAGGGGCCAGATACGCAGTATTTT.

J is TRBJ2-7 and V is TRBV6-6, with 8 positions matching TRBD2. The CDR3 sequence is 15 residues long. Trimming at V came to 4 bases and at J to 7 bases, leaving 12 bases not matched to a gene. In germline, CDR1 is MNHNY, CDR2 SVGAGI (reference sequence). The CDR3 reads CASSSGTSAGREQYF. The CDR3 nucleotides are TGTGCCAGCAGTTCTGGGACTAGTGCCGGCCGAGAGCAGTACTTC.

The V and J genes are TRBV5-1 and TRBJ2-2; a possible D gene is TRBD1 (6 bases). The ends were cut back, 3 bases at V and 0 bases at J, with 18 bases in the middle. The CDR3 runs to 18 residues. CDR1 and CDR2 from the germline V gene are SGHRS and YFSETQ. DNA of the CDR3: TGCGCCAGCAGCTGGACCCCACTGGACAGCGCGAACACCGGGGAGCTGTTTTTT. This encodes CASSWTPLDSANTGELFF.

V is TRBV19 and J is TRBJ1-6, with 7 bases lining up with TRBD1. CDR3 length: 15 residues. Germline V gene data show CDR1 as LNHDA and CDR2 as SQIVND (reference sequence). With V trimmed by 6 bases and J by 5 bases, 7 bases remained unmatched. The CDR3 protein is CASRDRTQDNSPLHF. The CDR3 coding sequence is TGTGCCAGTAGGGACAGGACGCAGGATAATTCACCCCTCCACTTT.

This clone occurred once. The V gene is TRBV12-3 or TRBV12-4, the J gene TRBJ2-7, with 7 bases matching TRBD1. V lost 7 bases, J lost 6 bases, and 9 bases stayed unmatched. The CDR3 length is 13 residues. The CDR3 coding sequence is TGTGCCAGCACGACAGGGCGCACTGTCGAGCAGTACTTC. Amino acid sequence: CASTTGRTVEQYF.

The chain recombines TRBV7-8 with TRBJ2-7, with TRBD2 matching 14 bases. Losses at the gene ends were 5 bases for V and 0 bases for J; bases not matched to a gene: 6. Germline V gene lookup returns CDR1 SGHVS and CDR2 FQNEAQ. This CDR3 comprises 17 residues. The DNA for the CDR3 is TGTGCCAGCAGCAAGGGACTAGCGGGGGCGATCTCCTACGAGCAGTACTTC. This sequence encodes CASSKGLAGAISYEQYF.

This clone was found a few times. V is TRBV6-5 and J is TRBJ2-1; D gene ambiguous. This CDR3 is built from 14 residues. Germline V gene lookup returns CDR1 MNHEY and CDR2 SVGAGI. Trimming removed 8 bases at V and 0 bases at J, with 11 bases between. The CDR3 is CASERSNSYNEQFF. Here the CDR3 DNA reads TGTGCCAGCGAAAGGAGTAACTCCTACAATGAGCAGTTCTTC.

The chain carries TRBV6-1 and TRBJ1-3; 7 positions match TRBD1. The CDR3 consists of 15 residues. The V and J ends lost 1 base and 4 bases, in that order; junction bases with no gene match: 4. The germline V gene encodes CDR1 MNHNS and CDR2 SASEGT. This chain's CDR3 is CASSEGGTAGNTIYF. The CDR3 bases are TGTGCCAGCAGTGAAGGGGGGACAGCCGGAAACACCATATATTTT.

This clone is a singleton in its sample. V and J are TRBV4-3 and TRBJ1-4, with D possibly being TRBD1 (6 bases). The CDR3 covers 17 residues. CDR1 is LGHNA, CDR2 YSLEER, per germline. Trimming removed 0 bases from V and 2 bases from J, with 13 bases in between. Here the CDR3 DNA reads TGCGCCAGCAGCCAAGATGGCAGGGGATCGACTAATGAAAAACTGTTTTTT. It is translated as CASSQDGRGSTNEKLFF.

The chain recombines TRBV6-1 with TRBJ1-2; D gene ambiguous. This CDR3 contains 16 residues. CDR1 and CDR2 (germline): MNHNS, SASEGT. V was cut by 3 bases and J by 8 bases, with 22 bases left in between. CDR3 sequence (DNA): TGTGCCAGCAGTGAGCGCCGCGGCGGACTCCTTCCGGGCTACACCTTC. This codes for CASSERRGGLLPGYTF.

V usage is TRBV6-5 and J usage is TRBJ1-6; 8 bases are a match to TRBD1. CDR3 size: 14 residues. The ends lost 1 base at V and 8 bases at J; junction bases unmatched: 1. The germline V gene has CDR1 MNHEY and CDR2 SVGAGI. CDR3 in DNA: TGTGCCAGCAGTTACTTACAGGGGGATTCACCCCTCCACTTT. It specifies CASSYLQGDSPLHF.

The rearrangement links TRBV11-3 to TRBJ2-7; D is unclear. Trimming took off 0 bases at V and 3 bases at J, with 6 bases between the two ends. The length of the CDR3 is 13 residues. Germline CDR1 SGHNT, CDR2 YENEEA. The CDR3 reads CASSLERVYEQYF. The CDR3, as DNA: TGTGCCAGCAGCTTAGAACGGGTCTACGAGCAGTACTTC.

The CDR3 DNA reads as TGCGCCAGCAGCCCAAGGAGGGACAGGGGGTTCGGTGGCTACACCTTC. Translating it yields CASSPRRDRGFGGYTF. This chain links TRBV4-1 with TRBJ1-2, with TRBD1 matching 11 bases. The junction had 11 bases not matched to a gene; V was cut back by 4 bases and J by 7 bases. The CDR3 spans 16 residues. Germline CDR1 reads MGHRA; CDR2 reads YSYEKL.

This CDR3 reads CASSSPSGTNEKLFF. The CDR3 nucleotides are TGTGCCAGCAGCTCTCCCTCAGGGACTAATGAAAAACTGTTTTTT. V and J are TRBV7-9 and TRBJ1-4, with a weak D call TRBD1 (5 bases). The germline gives CDR1 SEHNR, CDR2 FQNEAQ (reference sequence). V was pared by 4 bases and J by 2 bases, with 11 bases between. The CDR3 is made up of 15 amino acids.

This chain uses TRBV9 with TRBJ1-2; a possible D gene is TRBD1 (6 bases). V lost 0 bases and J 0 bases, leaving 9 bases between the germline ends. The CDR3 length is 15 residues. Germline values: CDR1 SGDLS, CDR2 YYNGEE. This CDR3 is CASSVAGQPNYGYTF. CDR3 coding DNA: TGTGCCAGCAGCGTAGCTGGACAGCCTAACTATGGCTACACCTTC.

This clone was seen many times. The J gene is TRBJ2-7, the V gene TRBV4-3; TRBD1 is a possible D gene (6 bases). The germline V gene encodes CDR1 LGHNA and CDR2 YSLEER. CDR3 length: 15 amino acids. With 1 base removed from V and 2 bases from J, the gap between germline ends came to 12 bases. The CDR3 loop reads CASSQGLTGTYEQYF. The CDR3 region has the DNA TGCGCCAGCAGCCAAGGGTTGACAGGAACCTACGAGCAGTACTTC.

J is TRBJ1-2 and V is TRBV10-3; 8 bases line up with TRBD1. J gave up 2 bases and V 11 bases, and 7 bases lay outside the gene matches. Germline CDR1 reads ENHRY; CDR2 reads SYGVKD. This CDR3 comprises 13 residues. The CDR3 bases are TGTGCCGCAGGGGGCAGGGGGAACTATGGCTACACCTTC. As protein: CAAGGRGNYGYTF.

The CDR3 spells CASSPGRLYSGNTIYF. The DNA of the CDR3 is TGTGCCAGCAGCCCCGGTCGACTCTACTCTGGAAACACCATATATTTT. J is TRBJ1-3 and V is TRBV9, with D hard to call. V was pared by 4 bases and J by 0 bases, with 14 bases between. Germline assignment: CDR1 SGDLS and CDR2 YYNGEE. This CDR3 is built from 16 residues.

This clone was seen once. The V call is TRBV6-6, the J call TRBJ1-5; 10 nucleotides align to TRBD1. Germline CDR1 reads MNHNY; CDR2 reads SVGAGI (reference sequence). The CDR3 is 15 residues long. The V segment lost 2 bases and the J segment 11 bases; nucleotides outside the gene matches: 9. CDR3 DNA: TGTGCCAGCAGTTACGGTCCCGGGACAGGGGAAACCCAGCATTTT. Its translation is CASSYGPGTGETQHF.

The CDR3 DNA reads TGTGCCAGCAGCTTTTCGACTAGCGGGAGCACAGATACGCAGTATTTT. It specifies CASSFSTSGSTDTQYF. This rearrangement joins TRBV11-2 to TRBJ2-3; 10 positions match TRBD2. Per germline, CDR1 SGHAT and CDR2 FQNNGV. V lost 3 bases and J lost 0; bases outside the gene matches: 3. The CDR3 totals 16 residues. Complete variable domain (other parts from reference TRBV11-2 and TRBJ2-3): EAGVAQSPRYKIIEKRQSVAFWCNPISGHATLYWYQQILGQGPKLLIQFQNNGVVDDSQLPKDRFSAERLKGVDSTLKIQPAKLEDSAVYLCASSFSTSGSTDTQYFGPGTRLTVL.

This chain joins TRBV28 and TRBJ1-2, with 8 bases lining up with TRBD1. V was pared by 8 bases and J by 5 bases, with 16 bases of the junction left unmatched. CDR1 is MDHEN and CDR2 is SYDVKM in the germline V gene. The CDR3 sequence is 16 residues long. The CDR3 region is CASSYEGGQGRYGYTF. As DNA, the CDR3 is TGTGCCAGCTCATATGAAGGCGGACAGGGTCGATATGGCTACACCTTC.

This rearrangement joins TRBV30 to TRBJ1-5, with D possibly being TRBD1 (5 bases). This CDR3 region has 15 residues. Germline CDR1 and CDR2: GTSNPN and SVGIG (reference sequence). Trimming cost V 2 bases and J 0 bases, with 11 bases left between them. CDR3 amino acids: CAWSRGPNSNQPQHF. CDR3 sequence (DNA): TGTGCCTGGAGTAGGGGCCCGAATAGCAATCAGCCCCAGCATTTT.